This TCR beta chain is drawn from a study of siplizumab effects on memory and regulatory T cells. About the study: Mixed lymphocyte reactions came in pairs, receiving siplizumab at about 1 ug/mL or receiving no drug.

Sequencing was performed with immunoSEQ multiplex PCR; in TCRdb, only in-frame clones are kept and a portion is missing. Among 9,700 or so clones, more than 35% were seen once, and the ten largest hold less than 10%. Looked up from germline, CDR1 is SGHKS and CDR2 is YYEKEE (reference sequence). V shed 4 bases and J shed 6 bases, with 14 bases lying between them. The CDR3 runs 13 residues. It was at 37°C and for roughly 6 days that the mixed lymphocyte reaction cells were cocultured. A 1:1 mixture was made of responder PBMCs labelled with CFSE and stimulator PBMCs labelled with Violet Dye. As to this clone: Antigen: not known.

The chain is built from TRBV5-5 and TRBJ2-7, with D perhaps matching TRBD1 (6 bases). The sequenced sample was CFSE-low (dividing) CD4+ T cells sorted from an allogeneic mixed lymphocyte reaction. The sequence came from a human donor in good health; the cells came from an allogeneic mixed lymphocyte reaction. DNA of the CDR3: TGTGCCAGCAGCGAGGACAGCGTAGGCGAGCAGTACTTC. Its translation is CASSEDSVGEQYF.